The TCR beta chain described here comes from a study of blood T cells in healthy people across ages (dated by TCRdb to between 2014 and 2016). The study in broad terms: Template switching captured roughly one uniquely barcoded TCR beta cDNA molecule per two T cells in model experiments. The donors were split into four age groups: young (average around 15 years), middle-aged (about 40), aged (roughly 60) and long-lived (roughly 86). The study analyzed two additional independent replicas of 1 million unique cDNA reads from the same blood draw for two donors, one aged 18 to 29 and one aged 80 or older. The study measured age-related changes in TCR beta repertoire diversity using deep sequencing normalized with unique cDNA molecular identifiers. Results the study describes overall, beyond this receptor: A strong correlation was found between observed TCR beta diversity and the percentage of naive T cells measured by flow cytometry. Observed TCR beta diversity per million T cells fell roughly linearly with age, and a significant reduction was already apparent by age approximately 41. Compared with the aged group, the long-lived group had more naive CD4+ T cells, fewer expanded clones and increased TCR diversity, a pattern suggesting age selection. Total diversity estimates from one million sequenced T cells were considered lower bounds and underestimates. Because profiling used bulk unsorted PBMCs, naive and antigen-experienced compartments could not be compared conclusively. The CMV infection status of donors was not known, potentially confounding age-related changes in expanded clonotypes.

This clonotype was observed at least ten times. Which antigen it targets is not known. Base-call qualities are not available, and no considerably larger clone is one nucleotide away. Trimmed from V: 11 bases; trimmed from J: 5 bases; junction bases lacking a gene match: 6. The CDR3 runs 14 residues from the cysteine to the phenylalanine. The kept DNA is CDR3 alone, 42 bases in frame from the first base. From the germline V gene, CDR1 is ENHRY and CDR2 is SYGVKD. Systemically healthy Caucasian individuals from Russia, 35 to 40 in total and aged about 6 to 90 years, were included as donors. Each donor gave roughly 11 milliliters of peripheral blood, drawn into EDTA-treated Vacutainer tubes. Ficoll-Paque density-gradient centrifugation was used to isolate PBMCs, with at least 6 million obtained per sample. Total RNA, at least 6 micrograms per sample, was extracted from PBMCs with Trizol reagent. For every donor, an aliquot of PBMCs went through flow cytometry to measure the percentages of naive CD45RAhigh/CD27high T cells.

The library was produced with 5' RACE. Instrument on record: Illumina HiSeq 2500. A second PCR of roughly 6 to 12 cycles was performed with a sample-barcoded 5' primer and a J-beta primer mix. Each TCR beta cDNA molecule received a unique molecular identifier from a template-switch 5' adaptor carrying 12 random nucleotides. Each sample yielded at least 2.5 million CDR3-containing paired-end reads. First-strand cDNA was synthesized from all RNA with the Mint cDNA synthesis kit, primed by a TRBC-specific oligonucleotide. Following uracil-DNA glycosylase treatment, all cDNA underwent a first 18-cycle PCR with the universal primers M1SS and BC2_uni_R. Concerning the study's data processing: For normalization, 1 million high-quality reads, each with a distinct molecular identifier, were randomly selected from each sample. Reads with shared molecular identifiers were discarded instead of being binned into consensus sequences. MiTCR, run with a Q25 quality threshold and the strictest error-elimination algorithm, handled CDR3 identification, clonotype clustering and error correction. A nonparametric unseen species model with Euler transformation was used to estimate lower-bound total TCR beta diversity. TCRdb reran the public reads through fastp at Q25 and MiXCR, keeping productive beta chains. Each record represents a unique CDR3 protein, reported with the most common genes and DNA among its rows. The V and J calls reflect TCRdb's pipeline rather than the authors' work. Recorded for this sample are about 930,000 distinct CDR3 sequences; 25% to 35% of them occurred a single time. Roughly 10% of the sample is taken by the ten largest.

These same records also appear under a second study, on T cells of mothers and their children. The second paper further reports: Nine systemically healthy Caucasian individuals served as donors, namely three mothers together with their six children. cDNA synthesis used all of the extracted RNA, with roughly 1.6 ug of RNA in each 15 ul reaction. In the second PCR, sample barcodes and 2-4 random nucleotides were introduced via the M1S primer. More than 8 million TCR beta CDR3 reads were obtained from each mother, and about 3 million reads were obtained from each child. Thymic selection shapes the output of TCR recombination in a similar way in related and unrelated pairs, and inherited differences have a minor effect. Normalized repertoire overlap was always found to be slightly, but never significantly, higher in related mother-child pairs than in unrelated mother-child pairs. Persistent microchimeric T cell clones were not detected, at a sensitivity of around 95 clones per million clonotypes. To look for features that set related mother-child pairs apart from unrelated individuals, the researchers ran deep NGS to compare the TCR beta repertoires of mothers and children. Mothers averaged about 40 +/- 4 years of age and children averaged around 10 +/- 4 years. Libraries were sequenced on Illumina HiSeq 2000 with 100+100 nt paired-end reads after adapter ligation with NEBNext reagents. To avoid cross-contamination, the mother libraries and the child libraries were prepared a month apart and sequenced in separate runs. Between roughly 500,000 and 2,300,000 distinct TCR beta clonotypes were identified per donor. Naive TCR beta clonotypes were estimated from low-frequency clonotypes matched to each donor's FACS-determined naive share, without sorting.

This receptor was identified in a woman aged 40 to 50 in good health. The chain links TRBV10-3 with TRBJ2-3; 14 bases in the junction line up with TRBD2. The sequencing sample was made of blood. DNA sequence: TGTGCCTTGGGGACTAGCGGGGGAGGAGATACGCAGTATTTT. Its protein is CALGTSGGGDTQYF.